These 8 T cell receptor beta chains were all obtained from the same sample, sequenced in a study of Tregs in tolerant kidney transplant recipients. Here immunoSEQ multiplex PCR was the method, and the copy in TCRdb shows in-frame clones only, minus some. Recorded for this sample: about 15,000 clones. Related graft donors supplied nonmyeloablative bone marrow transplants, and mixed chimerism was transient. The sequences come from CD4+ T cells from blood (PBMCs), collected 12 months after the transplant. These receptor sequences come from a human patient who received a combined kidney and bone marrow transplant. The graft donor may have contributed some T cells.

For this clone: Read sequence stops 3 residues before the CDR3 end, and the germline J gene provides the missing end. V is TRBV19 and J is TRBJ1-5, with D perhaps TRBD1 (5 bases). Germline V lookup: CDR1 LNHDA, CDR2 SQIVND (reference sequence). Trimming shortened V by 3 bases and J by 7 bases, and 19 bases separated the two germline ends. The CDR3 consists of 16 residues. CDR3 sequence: CASSMGLRVVMQPQHF. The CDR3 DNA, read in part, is TGTGCCAGTAGTATGGGACTCCGGGTCGTAATGCAGCCC.

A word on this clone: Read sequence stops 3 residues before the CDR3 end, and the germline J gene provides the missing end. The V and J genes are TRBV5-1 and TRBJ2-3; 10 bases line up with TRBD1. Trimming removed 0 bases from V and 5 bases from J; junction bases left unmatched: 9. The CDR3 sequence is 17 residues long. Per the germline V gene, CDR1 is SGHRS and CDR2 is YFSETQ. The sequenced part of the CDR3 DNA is TGCGCCAGCAGCTTGGTGGTCCCGACAGGGGGCAGAGATACG. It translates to CASSLVVPTGGRDT. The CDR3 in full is CASSLVVPTGGRDTQYF.

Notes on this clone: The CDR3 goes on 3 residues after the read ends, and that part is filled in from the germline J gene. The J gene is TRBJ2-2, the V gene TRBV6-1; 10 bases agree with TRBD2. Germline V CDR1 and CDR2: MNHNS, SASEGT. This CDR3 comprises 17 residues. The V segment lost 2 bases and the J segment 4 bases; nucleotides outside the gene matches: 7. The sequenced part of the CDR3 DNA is TGTGCCAGCAGTGAAAGGGGACTAGCGCTTTTCACCGGGGAG. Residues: CASSERGLALFTGE. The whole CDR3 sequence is CASSERGLALFTGELFF.

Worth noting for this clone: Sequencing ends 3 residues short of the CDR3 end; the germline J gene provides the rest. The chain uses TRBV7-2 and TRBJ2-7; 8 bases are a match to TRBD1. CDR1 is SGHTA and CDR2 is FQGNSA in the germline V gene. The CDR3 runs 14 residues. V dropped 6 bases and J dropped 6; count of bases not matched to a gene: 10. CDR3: CASSPAGRGLEQYF. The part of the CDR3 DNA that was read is TGTGCCAGCAGTCCCGCCGGCAGGGGGCTCGAG.

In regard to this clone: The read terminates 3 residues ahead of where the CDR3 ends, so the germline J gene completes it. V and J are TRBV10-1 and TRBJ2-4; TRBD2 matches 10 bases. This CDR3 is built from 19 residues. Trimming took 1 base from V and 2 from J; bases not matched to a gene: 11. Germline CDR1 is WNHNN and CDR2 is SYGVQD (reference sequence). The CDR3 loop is CASSEWPRRAGGTKNIQYF. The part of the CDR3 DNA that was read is TGCGCCAGCAGTGAGTGGCCCCGGAGAGCGGGAGGGACCAAAAACATT.

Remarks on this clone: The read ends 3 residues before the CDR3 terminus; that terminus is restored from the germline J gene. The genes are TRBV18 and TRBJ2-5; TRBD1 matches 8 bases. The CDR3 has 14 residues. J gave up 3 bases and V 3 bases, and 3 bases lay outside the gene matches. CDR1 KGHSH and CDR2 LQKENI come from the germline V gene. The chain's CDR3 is CASSPGTGKETQYF. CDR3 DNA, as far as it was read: TGTGCCAGCTCACCCGGGACAGGAAAAGAGACC.

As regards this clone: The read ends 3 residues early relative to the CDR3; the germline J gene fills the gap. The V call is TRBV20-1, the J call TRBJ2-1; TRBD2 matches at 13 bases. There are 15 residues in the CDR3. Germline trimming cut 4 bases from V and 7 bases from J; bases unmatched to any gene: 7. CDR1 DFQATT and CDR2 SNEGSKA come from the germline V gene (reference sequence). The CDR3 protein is CSATTSGRAENEQFF. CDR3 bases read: TGCAGTGCTACTACTAGCGGGAGGGCCGAGAATGAG.

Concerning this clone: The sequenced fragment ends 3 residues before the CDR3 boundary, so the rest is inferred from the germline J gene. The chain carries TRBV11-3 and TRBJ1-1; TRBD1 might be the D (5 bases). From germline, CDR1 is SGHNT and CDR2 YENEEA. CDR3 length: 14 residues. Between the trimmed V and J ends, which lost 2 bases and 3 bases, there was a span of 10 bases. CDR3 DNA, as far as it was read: TGTGCCAGCAGCTTACAGGGATCGGACACTGAA. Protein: CASSLQGSDTE. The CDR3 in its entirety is CASSLQGSDTEAFF.